The next 7 T cell receptor beta chains were all read from a single sample in a study of cytomegalovirus exposure and HLA in healthy donors. Primers: 60 Vbeta forward and 13 Jbeta reverse. Measured with immunoSEQ multiplex PCR; TCRdb has only the in-frame clones, and not every one. The table has approximately 130,000 clones, about three quarters seen once; the top ten hold 2.9%. Specimen: PBMCs. The receptors shown here come from a human donor in good health.

The V call is TRBV6-5, the J call TRBJ1-6; D unclear. Trimming pared 8 bases from V and 9 bases from J, leaving 14 bases between. The CDR3 has 13 amino acids. In germline, CDR1 is MNHEY, CDR2 SVGAGI. The CDR3 loop reads CASCRGKASPLHF. The CDR3, as DNA: TGTGCCAGCTGTAGAGGTAAAGCTTCACCCCTCCACTTT.

This clone occurred a few times. Here the CDR3 DNA reads TGTGCCTGGAGTACAACAGGGAGCAGAGAAAAACTGTTTTTT. It encodes CAWSTTGSREKLFF. The chain carries TRBV30 and TRBJ1-4, with a weak D call TRBD1 (6 bases). CDR3 size: 14 residues. The V end was cut by 2 bases, the J end by 8 bases, with 15 bases between. CDR1 GTSNPN and CDR2 SVGIG come from the germline V gene (reference sequence).

This chain connects TRBV15 to TRBJ1-5; D uncertain. Trimming pared 0 bases from V and 0 bases from J, leaving 9 bases between. This CDR3 spans 16 amino acids. Per the germline V gene, CDR1 is LNHNV and CDR2 is YYDKDF (reference sequence). CDR3 sequence reads: CATSRDPGYSNQPQHF. The DNA of the CDR3 is TGTGCCACCAGCAGAGATCCGGGTTATAGCAATCAGCCCCAGCATTTT. Full variable domain (outside the CDR3, taken from reference TRBV15 and TRBJ1-5): DAMVIQNPRYQVTQFGKPVTLSCSQTLNHNVMYWYQQKSSQAPKLLFHYYDKDFNNEADTPDNFQSRRPNTSFCFLDIRSPGLGDTAMYLCATSRDPGYSNQPQHFGDGTRLSIL.

This clone was detected a few times. The V call is TRBV7-9, the J call TRBJ2-7; 11 nucleotides line up with TRBD1. The CDR3 length is 17 residues. Germline CDR1 reads SEHNR; CDR2 reads FQNEAQ (reference sequence). V was pared by 3 bases and J by 5 bases, with 12 bases of the junction left unmatched. The CDR3 nucleotides are TGTGCCAGCAGCTTGGGGGTTGGCCGGGACAGGGGGGACGAGCAGTACTTC. Protein sequence: CASSLGVGRDRGDEQYF.

This clone turned up a few times. The chain recombines TRBV5-4 with TRBJ2-3; D is unclear. Germline V gene data show CDR1 as SGHNT and CDR2 as YYREEE (reference sequence). The CDR3 is 13 residues long. Trimming stripped 0 bases from V and 5 bases from J, with 7 bases between. CDR3 DNA sequence: TGTGCCAGCAGCTTGGTTCCCCGAGATACGCAGTATTTT. The encoded protein is CASSLVPRDTQYF. The full variable domain, its missing parts supplied by reference TRBV5-4 and TRBJ2-3, is ETGVTQSPTHLIKTRGQQVTLRCSSQSGHNTVSWYQQALGQGPQFIFQYYREEENGRGNFPPRFSGLQFPNYSSELNVNALELDDSALYLCASSLVPRDTQYFGPGTRLTVL.

The rearrangement uses TRBV21-1 and TRBJ1-2; TRBD1 reflects the table's D call only, with no check against the DNA. TRBV21-1 is flagged as a pseudogene. This CDR3 is 16 amino acids long. CDR3 residues: CASSKSGQGLNYGYTF. CDR3 DNA sequence: TGTGCCAGCAGCAAATCCGGACAGGGCCTTAACTATGGCTACACCTTC.

CDR3 nucleotide sequence: TGTGCCAGCAGGACAGGGGGGACTGAAGCTTTCTTT. Amino acids: CASRTGGTEAFF. This chain links TRBV27 with TRBJ1-1; 9 bases agree with TRBD1. Looked up from germline, CDR1 is MNHEY and CDR2 is SMNVEV (reference sequence). The V gene end was trimmed by 6 bases and the J gene end by 5 bases; junction bases not matched to a gene: 1. This CDR3 has 12 amino acids.